In this sample, the clone carrying this TCR beta chain turned up a few times. This entry belongs to a study of T cells in Graves' hyperthyroidism and ophthalmopathy. Researchers took RNA transcripts and amplified the TCR beta CDR3 regions from them. HTBI primers drove first-round RT-PCR of the TCR CDR3. Using its own MiXCR run on the multiplex PCR reads, TCRdb lists one record per CDR3 protein. The table records approximately 690,000 distinct CDR3 sequences, 20% to 25% of them present only once. Trimming removed 2 bases from V and 3 bases from J, with 11 bases in between. The CDR3 has 14 residues. Germline CDR1 is MNHNY and CDR2 is SVGAGI (reference sequence).

The source of this sequence is a man aged 30-40 years with Graves' ophthalmopathy. The V gene is TRBV6-6, the J gene TRBJ2-7; D possibly corresponds to TRBD1 (5 bases). The sequenced sample consisted of blood. Here the CDR3 DNA reads TGTGCCAGCAGTTACGCCAACAGGATCTACGAGCAGTACTTC. It encodes CASSYANRIYEQYF.